This T cell receptor (beta chain) was captured in a study of cytomegalovirus exposure and HLA in healthy donors. Only in-frame clones appear in the TCRdb table, and some are missing; sequencing was by immunoSEQ multiplex PCR. Among approximately 100,000 clones listed, 93% were seen once. Germline V gives CDR1 LNHDA, CDR2 SQIVND (reference sequence). The CDR3 sequence is 14 residues long. The V end was cut by 5 bases, the J end by 5 bases, with 15 bases between. The chain combines TRBV19 with TRBJ1-1, with D tentatively TRBD1 (6 bases). The receptor comes from a woman in her 30s in good health and CMV-seropositive. The material sequenced was PBMCs. CDR3: CASSLNRVWTEAFF. For the CDR3, the DNA is TGTGCCAGTAGTCTCAACAGGGTCTGGACTGAAGCTTTCTTT.